This is a list of T cell receptor beta chains from one sample in a study of blood T cell repertoires in COVID-19. Sequencing used immunoSEQ multiplex PCR; TCRdb keeps in-frame clones, though not all of them. The sample holds about 390,000 clones, roughly 89% seen once. Input material: PBMCs or T cells enriched from blood (not recorded which). The receptors originated from a woman between 50 and 59 years old who had recovered from COVID-19. Both conserved end residues are part of each CDR3. D genes are given only for firm matches. Clone size is shown for a subset of rows, as once, few, many or a class of expanded clone.

>few|TRBJ2-7|-|TRBV7-8
CASRRDTYEQYF
TGTGCCAGCAGGCGAGACACCTACGAGCAGTACTTC
>-|TRBJ1-1|TRBD1|TRBV5-5
CASSWGQGLGVEAFF
TGTGCCAGCAGCTGGGGACAGGGATTAGGAGTTGAAGCTTTCTTT
>-|TRBJ2-5|-|TRBV7-2
CASSLSPGHRETQYF
TGTGCCAGCAGCTTATCCCCGGGACATCGGGAGACCCAGTACTTC
>-|TRBJ2-5|-|TRBV4-2
CASSQGVQGKETQYF
TGTGCCAGCAGCCAAGGGGTACAGGGAAAAGAGACCCAGTACTTC
>once|TRBJ1-2|-|TRBV11-2
CASSLDRGSYGYTF
TGTGCCAGCAGCTTAGATCGTGGCAGCTATGGCTACACCTTC
>-|TRBJ1-5|-|TRBV7-2
CASSLGGQLPQHF
TGTGCCAGCAGCTTAGGGGGGCAGCTGCCCCAGCATTTT
>-|TRBJ2-7|TRBD1|TRBV7-2
CASRRTGGDYEQYF
TGTGCCAGCAGGAGGACAGGGGGGGACTACGAGCAGTACTTC
>-|TRBJ2-1|-|TRBV4-1
CASSQETPSWNEQFF
TGCGCCAGCAGCCAAGAGACTCCCTCGTGGAATGAGCAGTTCTTC
>-|TRBJ2-1|TRBD2|TRBV2
CASNPGLAVPVSYNEQFF
TGTGCCAGCAACCCGGGACTAGCGGTTCCTGTCTCCTACAATGAGCAGTTCTTC
>-|TRBJ1-3|-|TRBV9
CASSDGPGNTIYF
TGTGCCAGCAGCGATGGCCCCGGAAACACCATATATTTT
>-|TRBJ1-2|TRBD1|TRBV28
CASSLGDRFGYGYTF
TGTGCCAGCAGTTTAGGGGACAGGTTCGGCTACGGCTACACCTTC
>-|TRBJ1-3|-|TRBV3-1/TRBV3-2
CASSQGRGTIYF
TGTGCCAGCAGCCAGGGTAGAGGCACCATATATTTT